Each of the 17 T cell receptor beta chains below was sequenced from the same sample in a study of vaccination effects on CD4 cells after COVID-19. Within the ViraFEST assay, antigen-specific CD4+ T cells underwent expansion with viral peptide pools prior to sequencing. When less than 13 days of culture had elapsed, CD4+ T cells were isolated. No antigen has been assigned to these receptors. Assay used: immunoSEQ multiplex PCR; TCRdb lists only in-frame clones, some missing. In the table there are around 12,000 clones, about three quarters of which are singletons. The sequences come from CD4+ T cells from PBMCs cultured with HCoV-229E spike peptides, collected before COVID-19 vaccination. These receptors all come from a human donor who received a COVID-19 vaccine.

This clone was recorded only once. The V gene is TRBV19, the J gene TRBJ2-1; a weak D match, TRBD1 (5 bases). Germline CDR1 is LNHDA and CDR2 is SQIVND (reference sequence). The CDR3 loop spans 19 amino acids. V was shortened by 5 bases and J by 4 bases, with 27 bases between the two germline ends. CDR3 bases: TGTGCCAGTAGTGAAGCAACCAGACTGGGCAAGGGGTCTTACAATGAGCAGTTCTTC. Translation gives CASSEATRLGKGSYNEQFF.

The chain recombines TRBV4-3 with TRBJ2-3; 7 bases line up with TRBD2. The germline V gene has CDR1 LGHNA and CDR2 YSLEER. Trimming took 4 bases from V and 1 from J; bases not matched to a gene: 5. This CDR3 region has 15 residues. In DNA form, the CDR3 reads TGCGCCAGCAGCCCTCTGGGGGGGGGCACAGATACGCAGTATTTT. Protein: CASSPLGGGTDTQYF.

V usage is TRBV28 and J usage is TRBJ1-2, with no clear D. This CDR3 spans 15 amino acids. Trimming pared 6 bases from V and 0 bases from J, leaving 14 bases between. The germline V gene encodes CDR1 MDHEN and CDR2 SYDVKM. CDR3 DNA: TGTGCCAGCAGCCATCCACGGGGAGCTAACTATGGCTACACCTTC. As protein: CASSHPRGANYGYTF.

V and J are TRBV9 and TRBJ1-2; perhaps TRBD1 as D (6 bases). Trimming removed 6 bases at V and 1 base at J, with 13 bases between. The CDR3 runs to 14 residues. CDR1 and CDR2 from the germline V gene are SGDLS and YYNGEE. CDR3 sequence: CASTLGGGNYGYTF. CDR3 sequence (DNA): TGTGCCAGCACCTTGGGAGGGGGTAACTATGGCTACACCTTC.

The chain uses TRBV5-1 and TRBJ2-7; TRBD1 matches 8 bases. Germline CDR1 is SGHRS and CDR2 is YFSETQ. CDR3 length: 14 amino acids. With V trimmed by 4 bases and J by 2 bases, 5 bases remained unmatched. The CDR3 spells CASSPTGQAYEQYF. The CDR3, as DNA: TGCGCCAGCAGCCCGACGGGACAGGCCTACGAGCAGTACTTC.

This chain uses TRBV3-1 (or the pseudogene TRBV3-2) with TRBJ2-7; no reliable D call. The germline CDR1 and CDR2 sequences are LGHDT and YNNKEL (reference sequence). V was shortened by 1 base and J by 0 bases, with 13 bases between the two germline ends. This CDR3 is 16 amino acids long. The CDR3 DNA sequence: TGTGCCAGCAGCCAAGTAATGGGGTTGAGCTCCTACGAGCAGTACTTC. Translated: CASSQVMGLSSYEQYF.

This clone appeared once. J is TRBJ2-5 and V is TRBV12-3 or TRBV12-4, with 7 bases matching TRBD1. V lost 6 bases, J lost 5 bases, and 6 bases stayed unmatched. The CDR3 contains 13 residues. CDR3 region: CASRDTTGETQYF. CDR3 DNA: TGTGCCAGCAGGGACACGACAGGGGAGACCCAGTACTTC.

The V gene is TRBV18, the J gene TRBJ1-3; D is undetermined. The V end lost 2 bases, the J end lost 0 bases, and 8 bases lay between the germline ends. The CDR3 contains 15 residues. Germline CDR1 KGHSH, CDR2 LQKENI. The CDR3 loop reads CASSPGPSSGNTIYF. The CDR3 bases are TGTGCCAGCTCACCAGGACCGAGCTCTGGAAACACCATATATTTT.

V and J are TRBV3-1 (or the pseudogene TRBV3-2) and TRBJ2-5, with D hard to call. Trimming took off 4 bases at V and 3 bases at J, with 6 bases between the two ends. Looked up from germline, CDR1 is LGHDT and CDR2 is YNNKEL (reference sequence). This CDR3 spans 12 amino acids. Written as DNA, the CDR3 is TGTGCCAGCAGCCGATTCGAAGAGACCCAGTACTTC. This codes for CASSRFEETQYF.

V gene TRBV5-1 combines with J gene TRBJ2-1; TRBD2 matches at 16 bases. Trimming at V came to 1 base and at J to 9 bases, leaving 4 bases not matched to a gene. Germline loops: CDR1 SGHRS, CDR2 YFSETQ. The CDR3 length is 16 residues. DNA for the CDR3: TGCGCCAGCAGCTTGTCCGGGACTAGCGGGAGGGTTGAGCAGTTCTTC. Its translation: CASSLSGTSGRVEQFF.

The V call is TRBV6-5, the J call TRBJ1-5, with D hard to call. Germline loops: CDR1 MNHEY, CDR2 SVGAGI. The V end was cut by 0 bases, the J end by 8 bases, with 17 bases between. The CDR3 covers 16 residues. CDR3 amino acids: CASSYSNKPGREPQHF. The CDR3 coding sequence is TGTGCCAGCAGTTACTCTAATAAGCCGGGCAGAGAGCCCCAGCATTTT.

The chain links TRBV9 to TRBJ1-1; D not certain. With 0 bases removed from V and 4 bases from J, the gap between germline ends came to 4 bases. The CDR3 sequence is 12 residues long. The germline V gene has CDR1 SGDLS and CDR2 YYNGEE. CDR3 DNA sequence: TGTGCCAGCAGCGTAGAGGGCACTGAAGCTTTCTTT. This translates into CASSVEGTEAFF. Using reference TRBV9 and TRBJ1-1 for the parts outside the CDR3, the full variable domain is DSGVTQTPKHLITATGQRVTLRCSPRSGDLSVYWYQQSLDQGLQFLIQYYNGEERAKGNILERFSAQQFPDLHSELNLSSLELGDSALYFCASSVEGTEAFFGQGTRLTVV.

The CDR3 DNA reads TGTGCCAGCAGCGTAGCCCCGGGAGAAAATGAAAAACTGTTTTTT. Translating it yields CASSVAPGENEKLFF. The chain carries TRBV9 and TRBJ1-4, with D uncertain. Looked up from germline, CDR1 is SGDLS and CDR2 is YYNGEE. The CDR3 totals 15 residues. The V end was cut by 0 bases, the J end by 5 bases, with 11 bases between.

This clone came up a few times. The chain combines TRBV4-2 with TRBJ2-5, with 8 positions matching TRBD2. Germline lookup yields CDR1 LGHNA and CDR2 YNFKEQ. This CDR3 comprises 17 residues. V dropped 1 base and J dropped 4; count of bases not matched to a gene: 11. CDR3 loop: CASSQGAWERESETQYF. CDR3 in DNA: TGTGCCAGCAGCCAAGGGGCGTGGGAGCGGGAGTCAGAGACCCAGTACTTC.

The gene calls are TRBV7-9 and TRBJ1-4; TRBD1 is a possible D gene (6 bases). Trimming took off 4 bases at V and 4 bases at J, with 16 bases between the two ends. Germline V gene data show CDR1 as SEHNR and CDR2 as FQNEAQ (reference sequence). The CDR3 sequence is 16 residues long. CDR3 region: CASSSPSGTLNEKLFF. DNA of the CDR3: TGTGCCAGCAGCTCACCCTCCGGGACACTTAATGAAAAACTGTTTTTT.

DNA of the CDR3: TGTGCCAGCAGTGAAGCGATGGGCCGGGGGGCCCCTGAAGCTTTCTTT. Protein product: CASSEAMGRGAPEAFF. The chain uses TRBV2 and TRBJ1-1, with D possibly matching TRBD1 (6 bases). The germline V gene encodes CDR1 SNHLY and CDR2 FYNNEI. The CDR3 extends over 16 amino acids. V dropped 0 bases and J dropped 6 bases, with 17 bases sitting between them.

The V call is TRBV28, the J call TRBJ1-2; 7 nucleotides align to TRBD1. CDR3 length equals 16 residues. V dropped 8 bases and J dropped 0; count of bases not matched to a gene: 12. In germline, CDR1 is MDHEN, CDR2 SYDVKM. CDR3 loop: CASLDHWGQTNYGYTF. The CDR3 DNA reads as TGTGCCAGCCTAGACCACTGGGGACAGACTAACTATGGCTACACCTTC.